The rows below give T cell receptor beta chains drawn from one sample of a study of blood T cell repertoires in COVID-19. The assay was immunoSEQ multiplex PCR, and TCRdb's table has in-frame clones only and misses some. The sample yields more than 150,000 clones, roughly nine tenths seen once. The specimen sequenced was peripheral blood. These receptors originate from a woman in her sixties or seventies with acute or convalescent COVID-19. Each CDR3 is given with its conserved first and last residue. The D gene is left open where the match is weak. The listing skips clone size in some rows; elsewhere it reads once, few, many or a size class.

j_gene: TRBJ1-2
abundance: .
d_gene: TRBD1
v_gene: TRBV28
CDR3aa: CASSSRGQSYGYTF
CDR3nt: TGTGCCAGCAGTTCGAGGGGGCAGAGCTATGGCTACACCTTC

j_gene: TRBJ1-4
abundance: .
d_gene: TRBD1
v_gene: TRBV27
CDR3aa: CASGPTGMKTGLVEKLFF
CDR3nt: TGTGCCAGCGGCCCTACAGGAATGAAGACAGGGTTGGTTGAAAAACTGTTTTTT

j_gene: TRBJ1-2
abundance: .
d_gene: .
v_gene: TRBV18
CDR3aa: CASSPSDLHGYTF
CDR3nt: TGTGCCAGCTCACCAAGCGACCTACATGGCTACACCTTC

j_gene: TRBJ1-4
abundance: .
d_gene: TRBD1
v_gene: TRBV18
CDR3aa: CASSPEGQGAEKLFF
CDR3nt: TGTGCCAGCTCACCAGAGGGCCAGGGGGCTGAAAAACTGTTTTTT

j_gene: TRBJ1-2
abundance: .
d_gene: TRBD1
v_gene: TRBV24-1
CDR3aa: CATSDRTGSGYGYTF
CDR3nt: TGTGCCACCAGTGACCGGACAGGGTCGGGGTATGGCTACACCTTC

j_gene: TRBJ2-7
abundance: .
d_gene: .
v_gene: TRBV11-2
CDR3aa: CASSAQREQYF
CDR3nt: TGTGCCAGCAGCGCCCAGCGGGAGCAGTACTTC

j_gene: TRBJ2-1
abundance: .
d_gene: .
v_gene: TRBV6-6
CDR3aa: CASSRTLVRVSSYNEQFF
CDR3nt: TGTGCCAGCAGTCGAACATTGGTGCGGGTGAGCTCCTACAATGAGCAGTTCTTC

j_gene: TRBJ1-2
abundance: .
d_gene: TRBD1
v_gene: TRBV4-2
CDR3aa: CASSQATDRGGYTF
CDR3nt: TGTGCCAGCAGCCAAGCAACCGACAGGGGCGGCTACACCTTC

j_gene: TRBJ1-4
abundance: once
d_gene: .
v_gene: TRBV9
CDR3aa: CASSPTGGYEKLFF
CDR3nt: TGTGCCAGCAGCCCTACGGGGGGCTATGAAAAACTGTTTTTT

j_gene: TRBJ2-5
abundance: .
d_gene: .
v_gene: TRBV5-1
CDR3aa: CASSPESTETQYF
CDR3nt: TGCGCCAGCAGCCCCGAGAGTACTGAGACCCAGTACTTC

j_gene: TRBJ2-3
abundance: .
d_gene: TRBD2
v_gene: TRBV7-9
CDR3aa: CASSLPGTSGSSTDTQYF
CDR3nt: TGTGCCAGCAGCTTACCCGGGACTAGCGGGAGTAGCACAGATACGCAGTATTTT

j_gene: TRBJ1-2
abundance: .
d_gene: TRBD1
v_gene: TRBV18
CDR3aa: CASSPGTGGYGYTF
CDR3nt: TGTGCCAGCTCACCAGGGACAGGGGGCTATGGCTACACCTTC

j_gene: TRBJ1-5
abundance: once
d_gene: TRBD1
v_gene: TRBV10-1
CDR3aa: CASIDVLAGDRGRLGNQPQHF
CDR3nt: TGCGCCAGCATAGATGTCCTGGCGGGGGACAGGGGGCGCTTGGGCAATCAGCCCCAGCATTTT

j_gene: TRBJ1-2
abundance: .
d_gene: .
v_gene: TRBV18
CDR3aa: CASSPPSYRDNYGYTF
CDR3nt: TGTGCCAGCTCACCACCGTCTTACAGGGACAACTATGGCTACACCTTC

j_gene: TRBJ1-1
abundance: .
d_gene: .
v_gene: TRBV18
CDR3aa: CASSPLQGEYTEAFF
CDR3nt: TGTGCCAGCTCACCGCTACAGGGTGAGTACACTGAAGCTTTCTTT

j_gene: TRBJ1-2
abundance: .
d_gene: .
v_gene: TRBV28
CDR3aa: CASSLRSYGYTF
CDR3nt: TGTGCCAGCAGTTTACGGAGCTATGGCTACACCTTC

j_gene: TRBJ2-1
abundance: .
d_gene: TRBD2
v_gene: TRBV25-1
CDR3aa: CASSIAGSYNEQFF
CDR3nt: TGTGCCAGCAGTATAGCGGGTTCCTACAATGAGCAGTTCTTC

j_gene: TRBJ2-1
abundance: .
d_gene: TRBD2
v_gene: TRBV5-8
CDR3aa: CASSLGQRGVYNEQFF
CDR3nt: TGTGCCAGCAGCTTGGGCCAGCGGGGAGTATACAATGAGCAGTTCTTC

j_gene: TRBJ2-7
abundance: .
d_gene: .
v_gene: TRBV29-1
CDR3aa: CSVVGETYEQYF
CDR3nt: TGCAGCGTTGTAGGGGAAACCTACGAGCAGTACTTC

j_gene: TRBJ2-3
abundance: .
d_gene: TRBD2
v_gene: TRBV6-2/TRBV6-3
CDR3aa: CASSYGLADTQYF
CDR3nt: TGTGCCAGCAGTTACGGACTAGCGGATACGCAGTATTTT

j_gene: TRBJ1-1
abundance: .
d_gene: .
v_gene: TRBV19
CDR3aa: CASSILMNTEAFF
CDR3nt: TGTGCCAGTAGTATACTAATGAACACTGAAGCTTTCTTT

j_gene: TRBJ2-1
abundance: .
d_gene: TRBD2
v_gene: TRBV4-1
CDR3aa: CASSQDPSGSYEQFF
CDR3nt: TGCGCCAGCAGCCAAGACCCTAGCGGGAGTTATGAGCAGTTCTTC

j_gene: TRBJ1-1
abundance: .
d_gene: TRBD1
v_gene: TRBV30
CDR3aa: CAWSRGGTAVEAFF
CDR3nt: TGTGCCTGGAGTCGGGGGGGGACAGCCGTTGAAGCTTTCTTT

j_gene: TRBJ1-1
abundance: once
d_gene: .
v_gene: TRBV2
CDR3aa: CASSPWRGTSEAFF
CDR3nt: TGTGCCAGCAGTCCCTGGAGGGGAACCTCTGAAGCTTTCTTT

j_gene: TRBJ2-1
abundance: .
d_gene: .
v_gene: TRBV11-3
CDR3aa: CASSLGPTGSNEQFF
CDR3nt: TGTGCCAGCAGCTTAGGGCCTACAGGGAGCAATGAGCAGTTCTTC

j_gene: TRBJ2-3
abundance: .
d_gene: .
v_gene: TRBV6-4
CDR3aa: CASSPTDTDTQYF
CDR3nt: TGTGCCAGCAGCCCGACAGACACAGATACGCAGTATTTT

j_gene: TRBJ2-6
abundance: once
d_gene: TRBD1
v_gene: TRBV18
CDR3aa: CASSPTGASSGANVLTF
CDR3nt: TGTGCCAGCTCGCCGACAGGGGCAAGCTCTGGGGCCAACGTCCTGACTTTC

j_gene: TRBJ1-3
abundance: .
d_gene: TRBD1
v_gene: TRBV19
CDR3aa: CASSIGQGSGNTIYF
CDR3nt: TGTGCCAGTAGTATTGGACAGGGATCTGGAAACACCATATATTTT

j_gene: TRBJ1-1
abundance: once
d_gene: .
v_gene: TRBV30
CDR3aa: CAWSLQYSHTEAFF
CDR3nt: TGTGCCTGGAGCCTACAGTATAGTCACACTGAAGCTTTCTTT

j_gene: TRBJ2-1
abundance: .
d_gene: TRBD2
v_gene: TRBV19
CDR3aa: CASSLWRGNNEQFF
CDR3nt: TGTGCCAGTAGTCTTTGGCGGGGGAACAATGAGCAGTTCTTC